This TCR beta chain comes out of a study of blood T cell repertoires in COVID-19. Study at large: Specimens from acute and convalescent COVID-19 originated in the United States, Italy and Spain. T cells, B-cell-depleted T cells, or PBMCs provided the cDNA or gDNA that served as material.

There are 12 residues in the CDR3. Living in 25 or so US areas, the participants were between about 18 and 95 years of age. Under the authors' procedure: By means of reference gene primer amplification, nucleated cell counts were estimated. The table came from immunoSEQ multiplex PCR; TCRdb's copy has only in-frame clones and leaves some out. The V and J calls and clone size were taken over from that table, and D and trimming were inferred from the DNA. This sample has fewer than 200,000 clones, with roughly 80% found just once. This receptor was obtained from a man aged 50-60 years who had recovered from COVID-19. Sequenced input: PBMCs or T cells enriched from blood (not recorded which). This chain joins TRBV21-1 and TRBJ1-2; TRBD1 is the table's D call and was not checked against the DNA. TRBV21-1 is listed as a pseudogene. The DNA of the CDR3 is TGTGCCAGTCAAAGGAGGACAGGTGGCTACACCTTC. Protein sequence: CASQRRTGGYTF.